This TCR beta chain originates from a study of T cell repertoires in cytomegalovirus infection. As regards this clonotype: Its specificity is unknown. With a much larger clone just one base away, this may be a read error.

MiXCR, run by TCRdb on the reads, gives a single entry per CDR3 protein. Of 50,000 to 65,000 distinct CDR3 sequences in the sample, around 20% were seen once. CDR3 size: 16 residues. With 4 bases removed from V and 5 bases from J, the gap between germline ends came to 20 bases. Germline assignment: CDR1 LGHNA and CDR2 YSLEER. Here the sequenced sample was CD8+ T cells from cultured PBMCs, taken from culture after CMV antigen stimulation. The J gene is TRBJ1-1, the V gene TRBV4-3; D is ambiguous. This receptor was taken from a human donor in good health (CMV status not recorded). Some clones in this sample may be carry-over from other donors' samples. As DNA, the CDR3 is TGCGCCAGCAGCCCCGACATCGGGAGCGAGAATACTGAAGCTTTCTTT. It translates to CASSPDIGSENTEAFF.